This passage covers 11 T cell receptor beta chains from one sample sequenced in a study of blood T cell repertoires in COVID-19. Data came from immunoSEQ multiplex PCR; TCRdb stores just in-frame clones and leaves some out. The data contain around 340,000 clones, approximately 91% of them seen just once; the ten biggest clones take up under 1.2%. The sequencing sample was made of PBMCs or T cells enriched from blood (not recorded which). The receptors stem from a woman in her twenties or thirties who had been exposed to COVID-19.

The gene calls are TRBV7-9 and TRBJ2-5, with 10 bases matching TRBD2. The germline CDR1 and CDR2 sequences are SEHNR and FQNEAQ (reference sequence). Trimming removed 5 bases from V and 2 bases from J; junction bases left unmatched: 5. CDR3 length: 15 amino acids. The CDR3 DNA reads TGTGCCAGCAGCCGCGGACTAGCGGTACAAGAGACCCAGTACTTC. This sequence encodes CASSRGLAVQETQYF.

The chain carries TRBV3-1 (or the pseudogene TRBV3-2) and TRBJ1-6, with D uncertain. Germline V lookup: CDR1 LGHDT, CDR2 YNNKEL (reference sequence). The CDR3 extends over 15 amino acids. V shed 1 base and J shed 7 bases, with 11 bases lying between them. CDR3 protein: CASSQAPGANSPLHF. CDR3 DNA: TGTGCCAGCAGCCAAGCCCCGGGAGCGAATTCACCCCTCCACTTT.

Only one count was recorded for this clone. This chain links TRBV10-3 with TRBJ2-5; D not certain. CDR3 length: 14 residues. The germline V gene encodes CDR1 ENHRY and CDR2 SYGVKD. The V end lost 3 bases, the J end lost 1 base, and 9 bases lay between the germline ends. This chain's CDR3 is CAISEANLQETQYF. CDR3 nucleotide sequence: TGTGCCATCAGTGAAGCCAACCTCCAAGAGACCCAGTACTTC.

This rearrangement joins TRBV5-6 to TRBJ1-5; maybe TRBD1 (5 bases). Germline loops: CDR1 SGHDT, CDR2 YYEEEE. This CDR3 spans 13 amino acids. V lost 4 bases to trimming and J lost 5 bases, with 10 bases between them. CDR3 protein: CASSRWGDQPQHF. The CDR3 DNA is TGTGCCAGCAGCCGGTGGGGGGATCAGCCCCAGCATTTT.

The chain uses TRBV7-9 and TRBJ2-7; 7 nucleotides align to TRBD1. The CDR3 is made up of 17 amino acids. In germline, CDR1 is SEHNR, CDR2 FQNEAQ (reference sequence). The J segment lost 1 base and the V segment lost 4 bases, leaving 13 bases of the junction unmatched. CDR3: CASSSFHQGVLSYEQYF. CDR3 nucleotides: TGTGCCAGCAGCTCCTTTCACCAGGGGGTCCTTTCCTACGAGCAGTACTTC.

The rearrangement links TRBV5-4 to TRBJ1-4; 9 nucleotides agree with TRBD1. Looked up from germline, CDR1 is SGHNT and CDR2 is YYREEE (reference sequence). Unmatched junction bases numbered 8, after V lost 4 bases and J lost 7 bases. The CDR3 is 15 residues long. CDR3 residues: CASSGQDRGGEKLFF. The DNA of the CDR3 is TGTGCCAGCAGCGGACAGGACAGGGGCGGTGAAAAACTGTTTTTT.

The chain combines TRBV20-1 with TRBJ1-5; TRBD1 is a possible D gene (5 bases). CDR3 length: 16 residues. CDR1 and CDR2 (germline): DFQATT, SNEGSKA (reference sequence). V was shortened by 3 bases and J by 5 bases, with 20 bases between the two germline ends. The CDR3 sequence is CSASTGRQTHHQPQHF. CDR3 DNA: TGCAGTGCTAGTACAGGCCGACAGACCCACCATCAGCCCCAGCATTTT.

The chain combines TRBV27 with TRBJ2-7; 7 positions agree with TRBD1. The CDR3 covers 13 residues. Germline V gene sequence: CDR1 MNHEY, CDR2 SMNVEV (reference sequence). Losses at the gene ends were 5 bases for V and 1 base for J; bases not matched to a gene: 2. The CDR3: CASSRGQSYEQYF. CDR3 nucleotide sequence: TGTGCCAGCAGTCGGGGACAGTCCTACGAGCAGTACTTC.

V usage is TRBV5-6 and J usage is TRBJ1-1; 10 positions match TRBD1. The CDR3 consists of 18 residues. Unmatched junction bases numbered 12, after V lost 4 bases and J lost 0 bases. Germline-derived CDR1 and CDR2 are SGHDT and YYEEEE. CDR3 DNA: TGTGCCAGCAGCGCCCGACAGGGGGCCTTAACAATGAACACTGAAGCTTTCTTT. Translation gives CASSARQGALTMNTEAFF.

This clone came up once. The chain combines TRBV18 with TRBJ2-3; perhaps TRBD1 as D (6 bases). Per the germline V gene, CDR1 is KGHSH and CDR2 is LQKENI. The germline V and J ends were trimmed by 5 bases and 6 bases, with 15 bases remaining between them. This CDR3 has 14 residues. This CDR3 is CASSALTGPDTQYF. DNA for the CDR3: TGTGCCAGCTCAGCTTTAACAGGGCCCGATACGCAGTATTTT.

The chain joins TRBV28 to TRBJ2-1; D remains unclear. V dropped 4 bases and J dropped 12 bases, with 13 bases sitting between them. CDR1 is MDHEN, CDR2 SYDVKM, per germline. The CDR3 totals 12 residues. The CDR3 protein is CASSSHKFGQFF. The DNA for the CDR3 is TGTGCCAGCAGTTCCCACAAGTTTGGGCAGTTCTTC.